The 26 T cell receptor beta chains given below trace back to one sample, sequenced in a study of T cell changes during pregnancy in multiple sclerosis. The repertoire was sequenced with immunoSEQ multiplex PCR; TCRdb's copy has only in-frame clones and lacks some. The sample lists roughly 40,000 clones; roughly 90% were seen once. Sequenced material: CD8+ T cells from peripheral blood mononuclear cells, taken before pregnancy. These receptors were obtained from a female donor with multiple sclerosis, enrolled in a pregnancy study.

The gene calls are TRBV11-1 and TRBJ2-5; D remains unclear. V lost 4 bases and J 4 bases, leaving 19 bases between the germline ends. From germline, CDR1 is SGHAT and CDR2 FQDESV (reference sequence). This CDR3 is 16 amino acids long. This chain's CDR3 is CASSSPLGVIGETQYF. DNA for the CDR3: TGTGCCAGCAGCTCACCTCTGGGCGTCATTGGAGAGACCCAGTACTTC.

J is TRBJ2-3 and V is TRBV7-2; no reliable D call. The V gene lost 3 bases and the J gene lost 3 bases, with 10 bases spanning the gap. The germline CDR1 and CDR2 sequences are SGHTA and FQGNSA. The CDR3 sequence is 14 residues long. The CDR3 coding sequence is TGTGCCAGCAGCTTTGGTCTAGGAACAGATACGCAGTATTTT. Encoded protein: CASSFGLGTDTQYF.

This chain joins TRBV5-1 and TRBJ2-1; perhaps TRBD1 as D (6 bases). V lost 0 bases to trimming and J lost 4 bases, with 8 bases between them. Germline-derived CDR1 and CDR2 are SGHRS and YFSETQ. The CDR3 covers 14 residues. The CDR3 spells CASSLGTDYNEQFF. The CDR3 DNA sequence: TGCGCCAGCAGCTTGGGGACAGATTACAATGAGCAGTTCTTC.

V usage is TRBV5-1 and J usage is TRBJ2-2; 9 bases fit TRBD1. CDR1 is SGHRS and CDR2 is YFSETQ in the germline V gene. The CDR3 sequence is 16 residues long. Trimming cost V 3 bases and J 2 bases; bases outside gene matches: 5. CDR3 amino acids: CASSSTGGGNTGELFF. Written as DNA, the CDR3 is TGCGCCAGCAGCTCTACAGGGGGCGGAAACACCGGGGAGCTGTTTTTT.

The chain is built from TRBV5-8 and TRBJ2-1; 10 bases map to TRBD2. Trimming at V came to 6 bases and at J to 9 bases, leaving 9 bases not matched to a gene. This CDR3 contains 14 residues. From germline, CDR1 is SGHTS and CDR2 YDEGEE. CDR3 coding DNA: TGTGCCAGCAAAATCCTAGCGGGAGTTGTTGAGCAGTTCTTC. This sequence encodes CASKILAGVVEQFF.

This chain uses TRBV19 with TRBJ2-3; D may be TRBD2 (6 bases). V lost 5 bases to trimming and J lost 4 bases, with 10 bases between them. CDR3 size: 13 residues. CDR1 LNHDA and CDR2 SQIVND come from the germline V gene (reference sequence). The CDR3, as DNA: TGTGCCAGTAGTTTGGTAGCGGCAGATACGCAGTATTTT. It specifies CASSLVAADTQYF. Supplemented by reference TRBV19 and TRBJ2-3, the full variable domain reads DGGITQSPKYLFRKEGQNVTLSCEQNLNHDAMYWYRQDPGQGLRLIYYSQIVNDFQKGDIAEGYSVSREKKESFPLTVTSAQKNPTAFYLCASSLVAADTQYFGPGTRLTVL.

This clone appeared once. CDR3 sequence (DNA): TGTGCCAGCAGCTATTACACAGGGGTGAACACTGAAGCTTTCTTT. Its translation is CASSYYTGVNTEAFF. The rearrangement joins TRBV5-4 to TRBJ1-1; TRBD1 matches 7 bases. There are 15 residues in the CDR3. Germline-derived CDR1 and CDR2 are SGHNT and YYREEE (reference sequence). V trimming: 3 bases; J trimming: 0 bases; junction bases outside the gene matches: 5. The whole variable domain, filled in from reference TRBV5-4 and TRBJ1-1, reads ETGVTQSPTHLIKTRGQQVTLRCSSQSGHNTVSWYQQALGQGPQFIFQYYREEENGRGNFPPRFSGLQFPNYSSELNVNALELDDSALYLCASSYYTGVNTEAFFGQGTRLTVV.

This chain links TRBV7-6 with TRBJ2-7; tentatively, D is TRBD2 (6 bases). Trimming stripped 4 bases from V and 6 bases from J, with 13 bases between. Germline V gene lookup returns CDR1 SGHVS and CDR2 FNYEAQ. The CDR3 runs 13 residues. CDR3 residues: CASSYDGGLEQYF. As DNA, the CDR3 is TGTGCCAGCAGCTACGACGGGGGACTCGAGCAGTACTTC.

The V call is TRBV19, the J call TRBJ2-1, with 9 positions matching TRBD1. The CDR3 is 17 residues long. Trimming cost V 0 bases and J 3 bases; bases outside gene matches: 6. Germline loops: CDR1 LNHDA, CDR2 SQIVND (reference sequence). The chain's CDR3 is CASSIELNRGRYNEQFF. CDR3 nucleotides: TGTGCCAGTAGTATAGAACTCAACAGGGGGCGCTACAATGAGCAGTTCTTC.

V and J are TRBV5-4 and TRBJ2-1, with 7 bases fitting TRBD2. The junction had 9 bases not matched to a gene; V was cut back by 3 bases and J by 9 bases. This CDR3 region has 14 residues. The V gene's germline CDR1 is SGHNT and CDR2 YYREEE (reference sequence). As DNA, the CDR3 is TGTGCCAGCAGCTCGGCCCCCCTAGCGGTTGAGCAGTTCTTC. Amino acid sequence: CASSSAPLAVEQFF.

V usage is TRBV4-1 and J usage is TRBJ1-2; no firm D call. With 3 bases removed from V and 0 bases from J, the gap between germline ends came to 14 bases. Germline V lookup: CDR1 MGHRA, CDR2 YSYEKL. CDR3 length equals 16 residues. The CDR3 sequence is CASSQTSGTPNYGYTF. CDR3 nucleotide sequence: TGCGCCAGCAGCCAGACCTCAGGAACCCCTAACTATGGCTACACCTTC.

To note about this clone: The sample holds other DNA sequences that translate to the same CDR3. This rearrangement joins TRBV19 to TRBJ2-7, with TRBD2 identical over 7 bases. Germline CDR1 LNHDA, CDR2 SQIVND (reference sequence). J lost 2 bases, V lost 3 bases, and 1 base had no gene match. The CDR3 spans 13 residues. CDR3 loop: CASSIAGAYEQYF. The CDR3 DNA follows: TGTGCCAGTAGTATCGCGGGAGCCTACGAGCAGTACTTC.

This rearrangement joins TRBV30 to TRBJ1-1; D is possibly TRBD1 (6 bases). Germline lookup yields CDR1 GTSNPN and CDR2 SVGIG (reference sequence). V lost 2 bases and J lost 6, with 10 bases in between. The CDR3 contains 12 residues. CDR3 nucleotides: TGTGCCTGGAGTACAGGGATGGCTGAAGCTTTCTTT. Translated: CAWSTGMAEAFF. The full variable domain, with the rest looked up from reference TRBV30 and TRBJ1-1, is SQTIHQWPATLVQPVGSPLSLECTVEGTSNPNLYWYRQAAGRGLQLLFYSVGIGQISSEVPQNLSASRPQDRQFILSSKKLLLSDSGFYLCAWSTGMAEAFFGQGTRLTVV.

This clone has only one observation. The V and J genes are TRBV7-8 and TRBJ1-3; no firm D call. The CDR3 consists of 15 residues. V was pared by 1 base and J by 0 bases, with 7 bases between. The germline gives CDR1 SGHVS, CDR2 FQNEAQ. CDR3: CASSLGRPSGNTIYF. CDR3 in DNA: TGTGCCAGCAGCTTAGGCAGGCCCTCTGGAAACACCATATATTTT.

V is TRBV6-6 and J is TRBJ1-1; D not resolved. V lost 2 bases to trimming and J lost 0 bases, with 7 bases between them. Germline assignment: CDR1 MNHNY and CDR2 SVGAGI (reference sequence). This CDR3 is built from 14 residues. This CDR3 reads CASSYLRVNTEAFF. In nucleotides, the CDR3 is TGTGCCAGCAGTTACCTCCGGGTGAACACTGAAGCTTTCTTT.

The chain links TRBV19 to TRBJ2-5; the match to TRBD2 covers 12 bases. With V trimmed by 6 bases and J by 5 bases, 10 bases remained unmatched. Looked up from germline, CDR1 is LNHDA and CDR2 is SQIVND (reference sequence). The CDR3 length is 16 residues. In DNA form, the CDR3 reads TGTGCCAGTAGCCACACACTAGCGGGAGGAGGTGAGACCCAGTACTTC. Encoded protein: CASSHTLAGGGETQYF.

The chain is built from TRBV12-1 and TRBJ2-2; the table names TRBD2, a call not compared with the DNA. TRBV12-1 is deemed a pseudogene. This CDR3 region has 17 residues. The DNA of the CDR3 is TGTGCCAGCAGCTCTCTGAGGCTCACGGCGGGCACCGGGGAGCTGTTTTTT. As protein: CASSSLRLTAGTGELFF.

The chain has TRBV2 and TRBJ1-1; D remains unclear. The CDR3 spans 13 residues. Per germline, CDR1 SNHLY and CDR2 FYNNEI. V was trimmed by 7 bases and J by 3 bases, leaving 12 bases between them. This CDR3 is CASNFGGHTEAFF. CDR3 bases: TGTGCCAGCAATTTCGGAGGTCACACTGAAGCTTTCTTT.

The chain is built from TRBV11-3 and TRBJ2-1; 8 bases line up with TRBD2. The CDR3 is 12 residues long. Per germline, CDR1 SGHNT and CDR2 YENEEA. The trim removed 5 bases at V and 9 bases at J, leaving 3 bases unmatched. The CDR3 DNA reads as TGTGCCAGCAGCCCGGGGGGGTCTGAGCAGTTCTTC. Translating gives CASSPGGSEQFF.

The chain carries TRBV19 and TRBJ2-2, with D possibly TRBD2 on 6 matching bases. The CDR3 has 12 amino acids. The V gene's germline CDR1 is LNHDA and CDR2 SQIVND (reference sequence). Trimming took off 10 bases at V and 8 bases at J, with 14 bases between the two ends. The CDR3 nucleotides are TGTGCCACCGGGACGGAGGGGGGGGAGCTGTTTTTT. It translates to CATGTEGGELFF.

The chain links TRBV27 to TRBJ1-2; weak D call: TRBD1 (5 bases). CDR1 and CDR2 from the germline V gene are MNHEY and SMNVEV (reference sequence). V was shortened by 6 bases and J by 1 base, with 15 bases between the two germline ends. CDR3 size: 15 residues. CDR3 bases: TGTGCCAGCAGGCCGTCGACAGAATTTAACTATGGCTACACCTTC. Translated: CASRPSTEFNYGYTF.

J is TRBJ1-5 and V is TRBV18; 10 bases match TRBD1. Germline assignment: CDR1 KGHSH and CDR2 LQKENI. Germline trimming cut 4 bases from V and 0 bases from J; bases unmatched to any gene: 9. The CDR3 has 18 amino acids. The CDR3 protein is CASSLSRTGGYSNQPQHF. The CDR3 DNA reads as TGTGCCAGCTCACTCTCCCGGACAGGGGGTTATAGCAATCAGCCCCAGCATTTT.

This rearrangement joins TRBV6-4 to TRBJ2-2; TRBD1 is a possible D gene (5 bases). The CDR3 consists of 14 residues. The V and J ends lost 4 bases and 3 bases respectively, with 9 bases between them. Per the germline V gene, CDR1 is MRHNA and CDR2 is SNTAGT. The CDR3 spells CASSAGPDTGELFF. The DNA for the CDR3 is TGTGCCAGCAGTGCAGGGCCAGACACCGGGGAGCTGTTTTTT.

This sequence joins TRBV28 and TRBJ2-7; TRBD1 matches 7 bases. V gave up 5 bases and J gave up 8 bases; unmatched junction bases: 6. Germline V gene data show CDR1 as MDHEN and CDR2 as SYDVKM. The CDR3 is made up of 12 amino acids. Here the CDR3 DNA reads TGTGCCAGCAGTCGACAGGGATGGCAGCAGTACTTC. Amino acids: CASSRQGWQQYF.

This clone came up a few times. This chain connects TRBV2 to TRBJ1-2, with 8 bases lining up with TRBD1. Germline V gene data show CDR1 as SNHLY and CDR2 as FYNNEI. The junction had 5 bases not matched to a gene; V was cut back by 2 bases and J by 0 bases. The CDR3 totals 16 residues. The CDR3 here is CASSEFGQGANYGYTF. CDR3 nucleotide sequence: TGTGCCAGCAGTGAATTCGGACAGGGAGCTAACTATGGCTACACCTTC.

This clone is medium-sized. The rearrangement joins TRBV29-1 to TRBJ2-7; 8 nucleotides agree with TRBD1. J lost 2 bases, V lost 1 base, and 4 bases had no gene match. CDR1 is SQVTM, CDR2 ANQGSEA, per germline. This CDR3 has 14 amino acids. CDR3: CSVEGRDRPYEQYF. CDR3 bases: TGCAGCGTTGAAGGTCGGGACAGGCCCTACGAGCAGTACTTC.